This TCR beta chain was recorded in a study of blood T cell repertoires in COVID-19. Study details: There were acute and convalescent COVID-19 samples, and they came from the United States, Italy and Spain. T cells, B-cell-depleted T cells, or PBMCs provided the cDNA or gDNA that served as material.

J lost 6 bases, V lost 0 bases, and 5 bases had no gene match. CDR1 and CDR2 from the germline V gene are SGHRS and YFSETQ. The CDR3 runs to 15 residues. Assay: immunoSEQ multiplex PCR; the TCRdb copy retains only in-frame clones and omits some. The sample has some 120,000 clones, 84% seen once. The sequence derives from a woman in her 30s who had recovered from COVID-19. The sequenced material came from peripheral blood. This chain connects TRBV5-1 to TRBJ1-2; 10 bases map to TRBD1. The CDR3 here is CASSLGTGGYNGYTF. The CDR3 DNA follows: TGCGCCAGCAGCTTGGGGACAGGGGGTTACAATGGCTACACCTTC.